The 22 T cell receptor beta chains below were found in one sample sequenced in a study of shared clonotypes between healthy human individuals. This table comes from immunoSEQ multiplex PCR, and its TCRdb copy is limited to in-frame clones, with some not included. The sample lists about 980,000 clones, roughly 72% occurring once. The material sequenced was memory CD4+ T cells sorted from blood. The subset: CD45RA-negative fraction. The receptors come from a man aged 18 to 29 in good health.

The DNA of the CDR3 is TGTGCCAGCAGCACCTTCGGAGGAAACACCATATATTTT. Translation: CASSTFGGNTIYF. V and J are TRBV7-2 and TRBJ1-3; unclear D gene. V was trimmed by 5 bases and J by 4 bases, leaving 9 bases between them. Germline CDR1 is SGHTA and CDR2 is FQGNSA. The CDR3 sequence is 13 residues long.

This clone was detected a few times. The CDR3 nucleotides are TGCGCCAGCAGCTTGGACGCGACGGGGCAAGGCTACACCTTC. Encoded protein: CASSLDATGQGYTF. This chain connects TRBV5-1 to TRBJ1-2, with D possibly TRBD1 on 5 matching bases. V was trimmed by 0 bases and J by 8 bases, leaving 14 bases between them. Germline V gives CDR1 SGHRS, CDR2 YFSETQ. CDR3 size: 14 residues.

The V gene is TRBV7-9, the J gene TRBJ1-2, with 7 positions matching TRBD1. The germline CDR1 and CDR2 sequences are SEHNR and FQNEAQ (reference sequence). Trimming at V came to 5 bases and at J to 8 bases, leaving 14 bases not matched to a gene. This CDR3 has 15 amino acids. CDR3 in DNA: TGTGCCAGCAGCCCTGGGGGAGAGGGGGCACTGGGCTACACCTTC. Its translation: CASSPGGEGALGYTF.

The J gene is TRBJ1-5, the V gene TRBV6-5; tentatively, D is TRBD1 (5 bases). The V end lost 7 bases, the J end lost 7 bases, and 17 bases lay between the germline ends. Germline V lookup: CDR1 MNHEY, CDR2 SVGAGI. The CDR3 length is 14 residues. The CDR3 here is CASNDGGKGQPQHF. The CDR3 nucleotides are TGTGCCAGCAACGACGGGGGTAAGGGGCAGCCCCAGCATTTT.

CDR3 amino acids: CASSQVTAERELFF. CDR3 coding DNA: TGCGCCAGCAGCCAAGTCACCGCCGAGCGGGAGCTGTTTTTT. V gene TRBV4-3 combines with J gene TRBJ2-2; no definite D call. V was pared by 1 base and J by 9 bases, with 12 bases between. The germline V gene encodes CDR1 LGHNA and CDR2 YSLEER. The CDR3 has 14 amino acids.

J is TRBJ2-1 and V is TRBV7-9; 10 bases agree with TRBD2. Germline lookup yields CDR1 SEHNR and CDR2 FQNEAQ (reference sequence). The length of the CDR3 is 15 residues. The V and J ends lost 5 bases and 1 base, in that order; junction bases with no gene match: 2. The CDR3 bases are TGTGCCAGCAGCCAGACTAGCGGGTCCTACAATGAGCAGTTCTTC. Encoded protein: CASSQTSGSYNEQFF. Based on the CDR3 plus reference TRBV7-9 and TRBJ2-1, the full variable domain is DTGVSQNPRHKITKRGQNVTFRCDPISEHNRLYWYRQTLGQGPEFLTYFQNEAQLEKSRLLSDRFSAERPKGSFSTLEIQRTEQGDSAMYLCASSQTSGSYNEQFFGPGTRLTVL.

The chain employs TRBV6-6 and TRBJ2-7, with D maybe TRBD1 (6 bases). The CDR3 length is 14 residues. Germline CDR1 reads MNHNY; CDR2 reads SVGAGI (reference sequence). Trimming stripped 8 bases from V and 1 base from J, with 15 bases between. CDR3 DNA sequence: TGTGCCAGCCAGATTCAGGGGTCTTCCTACGAGCAGTACTTC. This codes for CASQIQGSSYEQYF.

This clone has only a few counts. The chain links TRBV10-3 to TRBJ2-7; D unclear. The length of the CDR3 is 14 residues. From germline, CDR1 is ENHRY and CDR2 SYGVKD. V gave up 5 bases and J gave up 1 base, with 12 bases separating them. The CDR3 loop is CAISSSSSSYEQYF. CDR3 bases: TGTGCCATCAGTAGTAGCAGTTCATCCTACGAGCAGTACTTC.

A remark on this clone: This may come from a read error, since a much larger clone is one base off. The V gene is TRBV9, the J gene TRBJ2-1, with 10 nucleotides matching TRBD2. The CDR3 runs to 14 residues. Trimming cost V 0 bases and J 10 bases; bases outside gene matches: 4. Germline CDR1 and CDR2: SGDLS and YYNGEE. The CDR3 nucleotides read TGTGCCAGCAGCGTAGGCGGTAGCGGGGGGGAGCAGTTCTTC. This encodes CASSVGGSGGEQFF.

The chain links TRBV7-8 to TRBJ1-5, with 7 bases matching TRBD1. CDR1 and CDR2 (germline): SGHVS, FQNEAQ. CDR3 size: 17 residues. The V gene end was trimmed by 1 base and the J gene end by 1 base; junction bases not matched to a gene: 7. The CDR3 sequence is CASSLVWTGGSNQPQHF. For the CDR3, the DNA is TGTGCCAGCAGCTTAGTTTGGACAGGCGGGAGCAATCAGCCCCAGCATTTT.

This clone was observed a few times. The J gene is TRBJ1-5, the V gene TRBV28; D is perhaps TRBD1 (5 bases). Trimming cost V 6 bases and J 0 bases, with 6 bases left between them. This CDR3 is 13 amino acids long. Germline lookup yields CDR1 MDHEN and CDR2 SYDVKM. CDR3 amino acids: CASSQGSNQPQHF. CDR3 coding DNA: TGTGCCAGCAGCCAGGGTAGCAATCAGCCCCAGCATTTT. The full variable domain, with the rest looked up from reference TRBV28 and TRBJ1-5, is DVKVTQSSRYLVKRTGEKVFLECVQDMDHENMFWYRQDPGLGLRLIYFSYDVKMKEKGDIPEGYSVSREKKERFSLILESASTNQTSMYLCASSQGSNQPQHFGDGTRLSIL.

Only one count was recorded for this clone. In DNA form, the CDR3 reads TGTGCCATCAGTGAGTCAAACAGGGAAGAGACCCAGTACTTC. Its protein product is CAISESNREETQYF. The V call is TRBV10-3, the J call TRBJ2-5, with D perhaps matching TRBD1 (6 bases). Germline values: CDR1 ENHRY, CDR2 SYGVKD. The CDR3 sequence is 14 residues long. Trimming removed 0 bases at V and 3 bases at J, with 8 bases between.

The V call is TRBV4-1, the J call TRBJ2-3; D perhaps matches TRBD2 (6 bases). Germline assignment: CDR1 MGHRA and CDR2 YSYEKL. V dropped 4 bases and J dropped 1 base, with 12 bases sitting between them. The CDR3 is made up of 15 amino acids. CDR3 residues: CASSPQWGGTDTQYF. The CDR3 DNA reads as TGCGCCAGCAGCCCTCAGTGGGGGGGCACAGATACGCAGTATTTT.

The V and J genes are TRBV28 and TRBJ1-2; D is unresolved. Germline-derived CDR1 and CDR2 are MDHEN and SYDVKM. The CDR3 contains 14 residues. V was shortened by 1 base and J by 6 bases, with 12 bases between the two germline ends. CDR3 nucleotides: TGTGCCAGCAGTTTATTCGCAGGAAGAAATGGCTACACCTTC. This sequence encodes CASSLFAGRNGYTF.

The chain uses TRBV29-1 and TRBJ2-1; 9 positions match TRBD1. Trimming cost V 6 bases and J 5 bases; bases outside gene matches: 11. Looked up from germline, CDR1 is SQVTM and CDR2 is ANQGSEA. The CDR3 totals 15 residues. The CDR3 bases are TGCAGCGTCGAACCTGGACAGGGGAAAGACAATGAGCAGTTCTTC. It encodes CSVEPGQGKDNEQFF.

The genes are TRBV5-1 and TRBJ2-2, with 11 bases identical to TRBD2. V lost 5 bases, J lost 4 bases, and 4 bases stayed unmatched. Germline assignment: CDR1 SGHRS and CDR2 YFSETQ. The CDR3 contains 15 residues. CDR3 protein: CASRPGLAGTGELFF. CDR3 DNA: TGCGCCAGCAGGCCCGGACTAGCGGGCACCGGGGAGCTGTTTTTT.

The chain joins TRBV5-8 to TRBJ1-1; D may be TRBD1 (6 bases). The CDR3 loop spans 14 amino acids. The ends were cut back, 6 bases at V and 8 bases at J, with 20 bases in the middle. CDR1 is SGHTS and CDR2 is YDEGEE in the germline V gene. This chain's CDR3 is CASIRRGLLIEAFF. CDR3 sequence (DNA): TGTGCCAGCATCCGACGGGGGCTTCTGATCGAAGCTTTCTTT. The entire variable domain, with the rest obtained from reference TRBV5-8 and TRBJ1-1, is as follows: EAGVTQSPTHLIKTRGQQATLRCSPISGHTSVYWYQQALGLGLQFLLWYDEGEERNRGNFPPRFSGRQFPNYSSELNVNALELEDSALYLCASIRRGLLIEAFFGQGTRLTVV.

This CDR3 reads CASSTGQIYSNQPQHF. In DNA form, the CDR3 reads TGTGCCAGTAGTACCGGACAGATCTATAGCAATCAGCCCCAGCATTTT. The rearrangement uses TRBV19 and TRBJ1-5, with a tentative D call TRBD1 (6 bases). Germline V lookup: CDR1 LNHDA, CDR2 SQIVND (reference sequence). V shed 4 bases and J shed 0 bases, with 13 bases lying between them. The CDR3 spans 16 residues.

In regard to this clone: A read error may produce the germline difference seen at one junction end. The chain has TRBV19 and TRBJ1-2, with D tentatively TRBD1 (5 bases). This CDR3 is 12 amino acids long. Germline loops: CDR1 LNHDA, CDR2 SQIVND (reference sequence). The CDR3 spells CASSVDKPKLIF. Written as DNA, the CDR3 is TGTGCCAGTAGTGTGGACAAGCCGAAACTAATCTTC.

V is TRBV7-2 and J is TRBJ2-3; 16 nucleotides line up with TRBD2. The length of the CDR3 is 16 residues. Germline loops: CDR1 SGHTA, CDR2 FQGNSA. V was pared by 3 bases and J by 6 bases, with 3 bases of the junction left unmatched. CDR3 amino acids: CASSLGLAGGKDTQYF. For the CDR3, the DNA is TGTGCCAGCAGCTTGGGACTAGCGGGAGGGAAGGATACGCAGTATTTT.

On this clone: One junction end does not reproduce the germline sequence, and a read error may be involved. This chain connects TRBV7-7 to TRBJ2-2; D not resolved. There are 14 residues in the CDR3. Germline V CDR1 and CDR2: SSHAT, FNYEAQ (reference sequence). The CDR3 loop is CASSRTYDTGELFF. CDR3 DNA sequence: TGTGCTAGCAGCCGGACCTACGACACCGGGGAGCTGTTTTTT.

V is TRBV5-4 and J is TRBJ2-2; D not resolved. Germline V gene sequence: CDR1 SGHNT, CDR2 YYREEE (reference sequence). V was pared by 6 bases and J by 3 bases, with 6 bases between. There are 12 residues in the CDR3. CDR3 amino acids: CASTPYTGELFF. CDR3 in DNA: TGTGCCAGCACCCCTTACACCGGGGAGCTGTTTTTT.